This entry lists 19 T cell receptor beta chains sequenced from one sample in a study of blood T cell repertoires in COVID-19 (TCRdb year 2020). Receptor libraries were prepared by the immunoSEQ multiplex PCR assay. In its TCRdb copy, this immuneACCESS table keeps in-frame sequences only and misses some clones. Where compared with another copy, unresolved V genes explain less than half of these, and the others have no known cause. In all, the sample holds around 300,000 clones, and about 85% of those were seen once. In total, the top ten clones hold 2.5% to 3% of the sample. Sequencing used PBMCs or T cells enriched from blood (not recorded which). These TCRs come from a woman in her 50s who had recovered from COVID-19.

V usage is TRBV19 and J usage is TRBJ2-1, with 11 bases matching TRBD2. CDR3 length: 15 amino acids. Germline V gives CDR1 LNHDA, CDR2 SQIVND (reference sequence). The V and J ends lost 6 bases and 4 bases, in that order; junction bases with no gene match: 5. CDR3 nucleotides: TGTGCCAGTAGGCGGACTAGCGGGCCATACAATGAGCAGTTCTTC. Protein: CASRRTSGPYNEQFF.

The chain employs TRBV19 and TRBJ2-7; 9 bases agree with TRBD2. Germline V gene lookup returns CDR1 LNHDA and CDR2 SQIVND (reference sequence). V shed 6 bases and J 1 base; nucleotides not matched to a gene: 10. The CDR3 is 16 amino acids. The CDR3 nucleotides read TGTGCCAGTAGCCCCGAGACTAGCGGAAAATCCTACGAGCAGTACTTC. Amino acid sequence: CASSPETSGKSYEQYF.

This sequence joins TRBV19 and TRBJ1-3, with D maybe TRBD1 (6 bases). CDR1 is LNHDA and CDR2 is SQIVND in the germline V gene (reference sequence). The CDR3 consists of 14 residues. V lost 6 bases and J lost 4, with 13 bases in between. CDR3 in DNA: TGTGCCAGTAGCCTAACAGGGCGCGGAAACACCATATATTTT. Its protein product is CASSLTGRGNTIYF.

V gene TRBV3-1 (or the pseudogene TRBV3-2) combines with J gene TRBJ1-2; D unresolved. The germline V and J ends were trimmed by 3 bases and 2 bases, with 10 bases remaining between them. The CDR3 spans 14 residues. In germline, CDR1 is LGHDT, CDR2 YNNKEL (reference sequence). CDR3: CASSHPSRNYGYTF. DNA for the CDR3: TGTGCCAGCAGCCATCCTAGTAGGAACTATGGCTACACCTTC.

The V and J genes are TRBV18 and TRBJ2-3, with TRBD1 matching over 9 bases. The CDR3 is 15 amino acids. V was pared by 6 bases and J by 2 bases, with 6 bases of the junction left unmatched. CDR1 and CDR2 (germline): KGHSH, LQKENI. CDR3 coding DNA: TGTGCCAGCTCCCAATGGACAGGGGCCACAGATACGCAGTATTTT. It yields the protein CASSQWTGATDTQYF.

The rearrangement joins TRBV3-1 (or the pseudogene TRBV3-2) to TRBJ2-2, with a possible D match to TRBD2 (6 bases). The CDR3 is 16 residues long. CDR1 is LGHDT and CDR2 is YNNKEL in the germline V gene (reference sequence). The V and J ends lost 1 base and 7 bases respectively, with 16 bases between them. The DNA for the CDR3 is TGTGCCAGCAGCCAAGTCCGGGACTTCCGTTTCGGGGAGCTGTTTTTT. Its protein is CASSQVRDFRFGELFF.

This clone was counted once. V is TRBV5-1 and J is TRBJ2-7, with TRBD1 identical over 7 bases. The CDR3 loop spans 14 amino acids. V lost 2 bases and J lost 5; bases outside the gene matches: 7. The germline V gene encodes CDR1 SGHRS and CDR2 YFSETQ. CDR3 loop: CASSFTGAENEQYF. CDR3 nucleotides: TGCGCCAGCAGCTTTACAGGGGCGGAGAACGAGCAGTACTTC.

The CDR3 sequence: CASSQGSGASYEQYF. The CDR3 nucleotides read TGTGCCAGCAGCCAAGGAAGCGGAGCCTCCTACGAGCAGTACTTC. The genes are TRBV4-2 and TRBJ2-7; possibly TRBD2 for D (5 bases). This CDR3 has 15 amino acids. Germline loops: CDR1 LGHNA, CDR2 YNFKEQ. With 1 base removed from V and 0 bases from J, the gap between germline ends came to 10 bases.

The chain is built from TRBV29-1 and TRBJ1-1; 7 positions match TRBD1. Per the germline V gene, CDR1 is SQVTM and CDR2 is ANQGSEA. After removal of 7 bases from V and 2 bases from J, the junction contained 10 bases not matched to a gene. This CDR3 contains 14 residues. CDR3 DNA sequence: TGCAGCGCTCGACAGACAGGGATAAACACTGAAGCTTTCTTT. It translates to CSARQTGINTEAFF.

This chain connects TRBV7-8 to TRBJ1-6; D remains ambiguous. Germline V gene sequence: CDR1 SGHVS, CDR2 FQNEAQ. The CDR3 contains 17 residues. V was pared by 1 base and J by 0 bases, with 10 bases between. In DNA, the CDR3 is TGTGCCAGCAGCTTAGGGAGGGTGAGCTCCTATAATTCACCCCTCCACTTT. It codes for CASSLGRVSSYNSPLHF.

This clone showed up just once. This sequence joins TRBV30 and TRBJ2-1; TRBD2 agrees at 12 bases. The CDR3 sequence is 17 residues long. V was clipped by 3 bases and J by 8 bases; unmatched bases: 14. Per germline, CDR1 GTSNPN and CDR2 SVGIG (reference sequence). The CDR3 region is CAWRRSRLAGVSDEQFF. The CDR3 bases are TGTGCCTGGAGGCGAAGCAGACTAGCGGGGGTTAGCGATGAGCAGTTCTTC.

The gene calls are TRBV10-3 and TRBJ1-1; D is possibly TRBD1 (5 bases). The V end was cut by 11 bases, the J end by 5 bases, with 15 bases between. Germline lookup yields CDR1 ENHRY and CDR2 SYGVKD. This CDR3 is built from 12 residues. In nucleotides, the CDR3 is TGTGCCGCTGGGACTCTGGGGACTGAAGCTTTCTTT. It translates to CAAGTLGTEAFF.

V is TRBV12-3 or TRBV12-4 and J is TRBJ2-5; no definite D call. The CDR3 is made up of 12 amino acids. The V end lost 8 bases, the J end lost 5 bases, and 12 bases lay between the germline ends. The CDR3 nucleotides are TGTGCCAGCTCCCTCGGGTGGGAGACCCAGTACTTC. It yields the protein CASSLGWETQYF.

V gene TRBV4-1 combines with J gene TRBJ1-5, with a tentative D call TRBD1 (5 bases). This CDR3 is built from 18 residues. Looked up from germline, CDR1 is MGHRA and CDR2 is YSYEKL. V lost 0 bases, J lost 0 bases, and 15 bases lay in between. The CDR3 bases are TGCGCCAGCAGCCAAGATATACCAGGGATCCCTAGCAATCAGCCCCAGCATTTT. Translation: CASSQDIPGIPSNQPQHF.

This chain connects TRBV7-6 to TRBJ1-1, with D tentatively TRBD1 (5 bases). The CDR3 runs to 17 residues. Germline values: CDR1 SGHVS, CDR2 FNYEAQ. V was shortened by 0 bases and J by 0 bases, with 14 bases between the two germline ends. For the CDR3, the DNA is TGTGCCAGCAGCTTAGCCTGGGGGAGGGCCATGAACACTGAAGCTTTCTTT. Residues: CASSLAWGRAMNTEAFF.

J is TRBJ2-1 and V is TRBV4-3; 9 nucleotides align to TRBD2. Germline CDR1 LGHNA, CDR2 YSLEER. With 2 bases clipped from V and 4 bases from J, the junction kept 6 bases outside the gene matches. The CDR3 contains 16 residues. The CDR3 loop reads CASSQLTSGPYNEQFF. The CDR3 DNA follows: TGCGCCAGCAGCCAACTGACTAGCGGTCCATACAATGAGCAGTTCTTC.

The chain is built from TRBV5-4 and TRBJ2-1; D uncertain. Germline V gene lookup returns CDR1 SGHNT and CDR2 YYREEE (reference sequence). This CDR3 region has 16 residues. V was clipped by 0 bases and J by 3 bases, with 13 bases between them. CDR3 region: CASSLGDDSSYNEQFF. The CDR3 DNA reads TGTGCCAGCAGCTTGGGCGACGACTCAAGCTACAATGAGCAGTTCTTC.

The CDR3 is CASKQGGTNEKLFF. The CDR3 nucleotides read TGTGCCAGTAAACAGGGGGGAACTAATGAAAAACTGTTTTTT. The genes are TRBV19 and TRBJ1-4, with TRBD1 matching over 8 bases. Germline-derived CDR1 and CDR2 are LNHDA and SQIVND (reference sequence). J lost 1 base, V lost 7 bases, and 2 bases had no gene match. The CDR3 runs to 14 residues.

With regard to this clone: The junction does not match germline at one end; this may be a read error. The rearrangement uses TRBV3-1 (or the pseudogene TRBV3-2) and TRBJ2-7, with a weak D call TRBD1 (5 bases). The CDR3 is made up of 14 amino acids. CDR1 and CDR2 (germline): LGHDT, YNNKEL (reference sequence). CDR3 sequence: CASSQGATVYEQYF. In nucleotides, the CDR3 is TGTGCCAGCAGTCAAGGGGCGACAGTCTACGAGCAGTACTTC.